This T cell receptor (beta chain) derives from a study of shared clonotypes between healthy human individuals. Whole-study findings and limits: Memory subsets generally showed lower estimated richness than naive subsets.

Between the trimmed V and J ends, which lost 5 bases and 2 bases, there was a span of 13 bases. This CDR3 has 16 residues. CDR1 and CDR2 (germline): SGHAT, FQNNGV. For every subset, genomic DNA was evenly distributed across several immunoSEQ plates. TCRdb keeps only in-frame clones here, not all; method: immunoSEQ multiplex PCR. The sample yields fewer than 3 million clones, 92% seen once. This clone was seen only once. What it recognizes is unknown. The source of this sequence is a man aged 18-30 years in good health. Some clones in this sample may be carry-over from other donors' samples. This chain links TRBV11-2 with TRBJ2-6; weak D call: TRBD1 (5 bases). The specimen sequenced was naive CD4+ T cells from PBMCs. The subset here: CD45RA+ positively selected. This CDR3 reads CASSKRQGTGANVLTF. The CDR3 DNA is TGTGCCAGCAGCAAGAGGCAGGGAACTGGGGCCAACGTCCTGACTTTC.